A selection of T cell receptor beta chains follows, all from one sample in a study of CD8 T cells in Susac syndrome. TCRdb independently ran MiXCR on the immunoSEQ multiplex PCR reads; one entry per CDR3 protein. This sample has 250,000 to 300,000 distinct CDR3 sequences, with roughly 90% found just once. The source material was CD8+ T cells from PBMCs. Receptor source: a human donor with multiple sclerosis. CDR3s include the opening cysteine and the closing phenylalanine or tryptophan. The order of the fields is D gene, J gene, V gene, CDR3 DNA, CDR3 protein. A D gene is named only where the DNA matches it firmly.

D gene: TRBD2; J gene: TRBJ2-1; V gene: TRBV20-1; CDR3 DNA: TGCAGCGCCGACAGCGCGAGCGGGGGTGAGCAGTTCTTC; CDR3 protein: CSADSASGGEQFF
D gene: NA; J gene: TRBJ2-1; V gene: TRBV28; CDR3 DNA: TGTGCCAGCGTGTCGTGGGTTGGCTACAATGAGCAGTTCTTC; CDR3 protein: CASVSWVGYNEQFF
D gene: NA; J gene: TRBJ2-2; V gene: TRBV27; CDR3 DNA: TGTGCCAGCAGTTATGGAACGACGGGGACTGGGGAGCTGTTTTTT; CDR3 protein: CASSYGTTGTGELFF
D gene: TRBD2; J gene: TRBJ2-3; V gene: TRBV6-2/TRBV6-3; CDR3 DNA: TGTGCCAGCAGCTTCCTAGCGGGGACTGGCACAGATACGCAGTATTTT; CDR3 protein: CASSFLAGTGTDTQYF
D gene: NA; J gene: TRBJ1-6; V gene: TRBV12-3/TRBV12-4; CDR3 DNA: TGTGCCAGCAGTTTCTTTGGATCACCCCTCCACTTT; CDR3 protein: CASSFFGSPLHF
D gene: TRBD1; J gene: TRBJ1-1; V gene: TRBV19; CDR3 DNA: TGTGCCAGTACCTGGGGGACAGGGCTGACTGAAGCTTTCTTT; CDR3 protein: CASTWGTGLTEAFF
D gene: NA; J gene: TRBJ2-6; V gene: TRBV28; CDR3 DNA: TGTGCCAGCAGTTTACTGAGCGAGTCTGGGGCCAACGTCCTGACTTTC; CDR3 protein: CASSLLSESGANVLTF
D gene: NA; J gene: TRBJ1-1; V gene: TRBV12-3/TRBV12-4; CDR3 DNA: TGTGCCAGCAGTTTATCGGGGGGGTACACTGAAGCTTTCTTT; CDR3 protein: CASSLSGGYTEAFF
D gene: NA; J gene: TRBJ2-1; V gene: TRBV11-1; CDR3 DNA: TGTGCCAGCAGCGCACCCCTGGCAGGGACAACTCGCTCCTACAATGAGCAGTTCTTC; CDR3 protein: CASSAPLAGTTRSYNEQFF
D gene: NA; J gene: TRBJ2-1; V gene: TRBV23-1; CDR3 DNA: TGCGCCAGCAGTCAAGGGAACGGGGCAGGCACCAATGAGCAGTTCTTC; CDR3 protein: CASSQGNGAGTNEQFF
D gene: NA; J gene: TRBJ2-2; V gene: TRBV25-1; CDR3 DNA: TGTGCCACGTCCTATACCAACACCGGGGAGCTGTTTTTT; CDR3 protein: CATSYTNTGELFF